This entry is about one TCR beta chain. Antigen: not known. This sample is part of a study of Graves' ophthalmopathy and Graves' hyperthyroidism. The overall study: Prior to any treatment, peripheral blood was collected at the time of initial diagnosis. The study's findings and limits: The study's model predicted ophthalmopathy progression at approximately 71% sensitivity and 72% to 85% specificity. Distinction of ophthalmopathy from stable hyperthyroidism by a 13-signature model reached roughly 87% sensitivity and approximately 81% specificity. Most expanded thyroid clonotypes above 0.001 frequency also appeared in blood.

Trimming removed 2 bases from V and 7 bases from J, with 12 bases in between. The germline CDR1 and CDR2 sequences are SNHLY and FYNNEI. The CDR3 sequence is 15 residues long. The TCR beta CDR3 regions underwent amplification from RNA transcripts. An initial RT-PCR round employing HTBI primers preceded a second-round multiplex PCR. One entry per CDR3 protein results from TCRdb running MiXCR on the multiplex PCR reads. Of almost 750,000 distinct CDR3 sequences in the sample, roughly 41% were seen once. The TCR sequence derives from an adult man with Graves' ophthalmopathy. The chain has TRBV2 and TRBJ1-6, with D tentatively TRBD1 (5 bases). Sequencing was carried out using peripheral blood. CDR3 sequence: CASSELWGENSPLHF. CDR3 bases: TGTGCCAGCAGTGAATTGTGGGGGGAAAATTCACCCCTCCACTTT. The full variable domain, completed using reference TRBV2 and TRBJ1-6, is EPEVTQTPSHQVTQMGQEVILRCVPISNHLYFYWYRQILGQKVEFLVSFYNNEISEKSEIFDDQFSVERPDGSNFTLKIRSTKLEDSAMYFCASSELWGENSPLHFGNGTRLTVT.